This T cell receptor (beta chain) was found in a study of graft-versus-host responses after intestinal transplantation. Turning to the study itself: Anti-thymocyte globulin induction was given to all recipients, followed by tacrolimus and steroids for about 3 years. Study outcomes and limitations: Peak circulating GvH clone levels tracked with early post-transplant HvG declines. Detected in recipient marrow were GvH clones, some of which were first observed in ileum or blood.

Looked up from germline, CDR1 is LGHNA and CDR2 is YSLEER. This CDR3 comprises 14 residues. Trimming took 3 bases from V and 5 from J; bases not matched to a gene: 4. Assay used: immunoSEQ multiplex PCR; TCRdb lists only in-frame clones, some missing. The table lists tens of thousands of clones, 75% to 95% of them singletons, with more than 0.075% in the top ten. As regards this clone: Its specificity is unknown.

The sequencing used unstimulated CD4+ T cells sorted from spleen or lymph node cells, collected before intestinal transplant. J is TRBJ2-1 and V is TRBV4-3, with 7 bases fitting TRBD1. The receptor was derived from a human donor who received an intestinal transplant. The CDR3 coding sequence is TGCGCCAGCAGCCACGGGACAGAAAACAATGAGCAGTTCTTC. Protein: CASSHGTENNEQFF.